This TCR beta chain is from a study of cytomegalovirus exposure and HLA in healthy donors. Study-wide points: The investigators catalogued 150 or so TCR beta chains as cytomegalovirus-associated. CMV serostatus was the only immune exposure information that was available. Association of around 17,000 TCR beta sequences with HLA alleles was found at 0.05 false discovery rate in a later analysis.

The PCR contained 60 Vbeta and 13 Jbeta primers. Assay: immunoSEQ multiplex PCR; the TCRdb copy retains only in-frame clones and omits some. The data hold more than 200,000 clones, with about 70% observed a single time. Concerning this clone itself: The antigen remains unidentified.

Per germline, CDR1 MGHRA and CDR2 YSYEKL. This CDR3 spans 14 amino acids. Trimming took 6 bases from V and 3 from J; bases not matched to a gene: 8. The genes are TRBV4-1 and TRBJ2-7; TRBD1 agrees at 7 bases. This receptor was obtained from a man in his forties in good health and CMV-seropositive. The sequencing input was PBMCs. As DNA, the CDR3 is TGCGCCAGCAGTCAGGGGGAAATCGGCTACGAGCAGTACTTC. It codes for CASSQGEIGYEQYF.